The TCR beta chain under discussion was sequenced for a study of regulatory T cells in long-lasting Graves disease. Building of the TCR beta libraries involved iRepertoire HTBI primers and Arm-PCR of CDR3 regions. How the authors handled the data: Identified across the samples were 62 TRBV segments and about 15 TRBJ segments. TCRdb reprocessed the multiplex PCR reads via MiXCR and lists one record per CDR3 protein. The V and J calls, along with clone size, are taken from TCRdb and not from the paper's own processing. The sample has about 540,000 distinct CDR3 sequences; less than 15% are singletons. Stated time point: newly diagnosed GD, antithyroid drugs for less than 3 months. The TCR library used RNA extracted from PBMCs. This clonotype was seen a few times. A much larger clone differs by one base, so this may be a read error. The same data also contributed to another study, on T cells in Graves' hyperthyroidism and ophthalmopathy. That work contributes: Pregnant or lactating patients were excluded, as were those with uncontrolled infection or other autoimmune disease. Ophthalmopathy prediction by the model preceded onset by a median approximately six months.

The sample was peripheral blood mononuclear cells (PBMCs), taken at new diagnosis, from a patient treated with antithyroid drugs. The sequence was collected from a man aged 25 to 40 with Graves disease.

For the CDR3, the DNA is TGTGCCAGCAGTACATTCGTAGCGGGAGGGCCAGTATACGGTGAGCAGTTCTTC. This codes for CASSTFVAGGPVYGEQFF. This chain links TRBV6-1 with TRBJ2-1; 11 nucleotides agree with TRBD2. The CDR3 is made up of 18 amino acids. The trim removed 5 bases at V and 9 bases at J, leaving 18 bases unmatched. Germline-derived CDR1 and CDR2 are MNHNS and SASEGT.